Presented here are 25 T cell receptor beta chains from one specimen sequenced in a study of regulatory T cells in long-lasting Graves disease (dated by TCRdb to about 2021). This specimen's time point label, interpreted: persistent/refractory GD, antithyroid drugs over 5 years with positive TRAb. For both TCR sequencing and RNA sequencing, RNA was extracted from PBMCs using TRIzol. The library was prepared using multiplex PCR. Sequencing used an Illumina HiSeq 4000. TCR beta libraries were built with iRepertoire HTBI primers and Arm-PCR amplification of CDR3 regions. TCRdb ran its own pipeline on the public reads, namely fastp trimming at Q25 and MiXCR clone calling, and kept in-frame beta chains. For every CDR3 protein sequence, its rows merge into one entry that carries the most common genes and DNA. The sample contains hundreds of thousands of distinct CDR3 sequences, around a fifth of them found a single time. The ten biggest clones cover 25% to 35% of the sample.

The specimen comprised peripheral blood mononuclear cells (PBMCs), sampled when the disease was refractory, from a patient treated with antithyroid drugs. Receptors originate from a female donor with Graves disease.

This clonotype was recorded many times. V gene TRBV28 combines with J gene TRBJ2-7; D possibly corresponds to TRBD2 (6 bases). V was trimmed by 3 bases and J by 3 bases, leaving 18 bases between them. Germline V CDR1 and CDR2: MDHEN, SYDVKM. The CDR3 contains 16 residues. The CDR3 DNA reads TGTGCCAGCAGTTTTTCGTGGGAGGTTTGGGGCTACGAGCAGTACTTC. Translation gives CASSFSWEVWGYEQYF.

This clonotype was recorded at least ten times. The chain couples TRBV29-1 to TRBJ1-2, with unresolved D. This CDR3 region has 9 residues. Germline values: CDR1 SQVTM, CDR2 ANQGSEA. The CDR3: CIPEDGYTF. The CDR3 DNA is TGCATTCCGGAGGACGGCTACACCTTC.

This clonotype was detected many times. The V call is TRBV24-1, the J call TRBJ2-5; 7 positions agree with TRBD1. The CDR3 totals 14 residues. Germline V lookup: CDR1 KGHDR, CDR2 SFDVKD. V gave up 4 bases and J gave up 4 bases; unmatched junction bases: 5. The CDR3 loop reads CATSEGGAGETQYF. DNA for the CDR3: TGTGCCACCAGTGAAGGGGGCGCGGGAGAGACCCAGTACTTC.

The chain is built from TRBV19 and TRBJ2-2; a weak D match, TRBD2 (6 bases). V was clipped by 7 bases and J by 1 base, with 19 bases between them. Germline CDR1 and CDR2: LNHDA and SQIVND (reference sequence). The CDR3 loop spans 17 amino acids. The CDR3 sequence is CASTELPGTRNTGELFF. For the CDR3, the DNA is TGTGCCAGTACCGAACTTCCCGGGACTCGGAACACCGGGGAGCTGTTTTTT.

The chain links TRBV29-1 to TRBJ2-2, with 7 bases fitting TRBD1. Germline CDR1 is SQVTM and CDR2 is ANQGSEA. CDR3 length: 13 amino acids. V dropped 4 bases and J dropped 6; count of bases not matched to a gene: 5. The CDR3 DNA is TGCAGCGTTGGAATAGGGGGCGCCGGGGAGCTGTTTTTT. Protein: CSVGIGGAGELFF.

The V call is TRBV12-3 or TRBV12-4, the J call TRBJ1-3; no firm D call. CDR3 length: 16 amino acids. V was shortened by 1 base and J by 0 bases, with 10 bases between the two germline ends. CDR3 protein: CASSLVLGISGNTIYF. In DNA, the CDR3 is TGTGCCAGCAGTTTAGTTTTGGGGATCTCTGGAAACACCATATATTTT.

The chain links TRBV5-5 to TRBJ1-5, with TRBD1 matching over 12 bases. CDR3 size: 16 residues. Germline lookup yields CDR1 SGHKS and CDR2 YYEKEE (reference sequence). Trimming cost V 0 bases and J 6 bases; bases outside gene matches: 4. CDR3: CASSLAMGQGAQPQHF. The CDR3 region has the DNA TGTGCCAGCAGCTTGGCTATGGGACAGGGGGCTCAGCCCCAGCATTTT.

About this clonotype itself: A much bigger clone sits one base away, suggesting this may be a read error. The genes are TRBV6-5 and TRBJ1-5; a weak D match, TRBD1 (5 bases). This CDR3 comprises 15 residues. V was clipped by 4 bases and J by 0 bases, with 10 bases between them. From germline, CDR1 is MNHEY and CDR2 SVGAGI. The CDR3 loop reads CASSSGTCSNQPQHF. CDR3 DNA sequence: TGTGCCAGCAGTTCCGGGACGTGTAGCAATCAGCCCCAGCATTTT.

On this clonotype itself: With a much larger clone just one base away, this may be a read error. The gene calls are TRBV27 and TRBJ1-1; no firm D call. V lost 4 bases and J 7 bases, leaving 16 bases between the germline ends. The CDR3 has 14 amino acids. Germline assignment: CDR1 MNHEY and CDR2 SMNVEV (reference sequence). The chain's CDR3 is CASSSIRGTIEAFF. The CDR3 nucleotides are TGTGCCAGCAGTTCCATCCGGGGTACGATTGAAGCTTTCTTT.

This clonotype was observed a few times. This chain joins TRBV3-1 and TRBJ1-3; D is undetermined. V lost 1 base to trimming and J lost 4 bases, with 5 bases between them. CDR3 length equals 13 residues. Per germline, CDR1 LGHDT and CDR2 YNNKEL (reference sequence). The CDR3 nucleotides are TGTGCCAGCAGCCAAGGAGACGGAAACACCATATATTTT. This translates into CASSQGDGNTIYF. The full variable domain, with the rest looked up from reference TRBV3-1 and TRBJ1-3, is DTAVSQTPKYLVTQMGNDKSIKCEQNLGHDTMYWYKQDSKKFLKIMFSYNNKELIINETVPNRFSPKSPDKAHLNLHINSLELGDSAVYFCASSQGDGNTIYFGEGSWLTVV.

Here the CDR3 reads CASSPGPPTEAFF. The CDR3 DNA reads TGTGCCTCCTCACCCGGCCCGCCCACTGAAGCTTTCTTT. The gene calls are TRBV28 and TRBJ1-1; D gene unclear. V dropped 11 bases and J dropped 4 bases, with 17 bases sitting between them. CDR3 length equals 13 residues. Germline CDR1 and CDR2: MDHEN and SYDVKM. Using reference TRBV28 and TRBJ1-1 for the parts outside the CDR3, the full variable domain is DVKVTQSSRYLVKRTGEKVFLECVQDMDHENMFWYRQDPGLGLRLIYFSYDVKMKEKGDIPEGYSVSREKKERFSLILESASTNQTSMYLCASSPGPPTEAFFGQGTRLTVV.

The rearrangement links TRBV27 to TRBJ1-3, with unresolved D. The germline V gene has CDR1 MNHEY and CDR2 SMNVEV (reference sequence). Between the trimmed V and J ends, which lost 5 bases and 4 bases, there was a span of 15 bases. This CDR3 region has 15 residues. In nucleotides, the CDR3 is TGTGCCAGCAGTCCCCGGGCGGCGGGCGGAAACACCATATATTTT. Translating gives CASSPRAAGGNTIYF.

The table lists this clonotype with many counts. The chain couples TRBV20-1 to TRBJ2-7; unclear D gene. This CDR3 contains 14 residues. V gave up 6 bases and J gave up 2 bases, with 17 bases separating them. Per the germline V gene, CDR1 is DFQATT and CDR2 is SNEGSKA (reference sequence). The CDR3 spells CSALSLSLPYEQYF. The CDR3, as DNA: TGCAGTGCCCTTTCTTTATCACTTCCCTACGAGCAGTACTTC.

This clonotype was seen repeatedly, ten times or more. Its ends do not fully match the called genes, so a read error is possible. The V and J genes are TRBV7-7 and TRBJ2-7, with D possibly being TRBD2 (6 bases). Per the germline V gene, CDR1 is SSHAT and CDR2 is FNYEAQ (reference sequence). There are 13 residues in the CDR3. The CDR3 reads CASRRDGHYEQYF. The CDR3 region has the DNA TGTGCTAGCAGGCGGGACGGCCACTACGAGCAGTACTTC.

The chain couples TRBV29-1 to TRBJ1-3; TRBD1 is a possible D gene (5 bases). Germline V lookup: CDR1 SQVTM, CDR2 ANQGSEA. This CDR3 is 15 amino acids long. Between the trimmed V and J ends, which lost 6 bases and 4 bases, there was a span of 19 bases. CDR3 region: CSVSYRTKKGNTIYF. In DNA form, the CDR3 reads TGCAGCGTCTCCTACAGGACTAAGAAGGGAAACACCATATATTTT.

V and J are TRBV18 and TRBJ1-1, with D possibly being TRBD1 (5 bases). The germline V and J ends were trimmed by 3 bases and 4 bases, with 18 bases remaining between them. The CDR3 runs 16 residues. CDR1 and CDR2 from the germline V gene are KGHSH and LQKENI. CDR3 in DNA: TGTGCCAGCTCACCCCTCCTGCTCCAGGGCGGCACTGAAGCTTTCTTT. As protein: CASSPLLLQGGTEAFF. The full variable domain, with the rest looked up from reference TRBV18 and TRBJ1-1, is NAGVMQNPRHLVRRRGQEARLRCSPMKGHSHVYWYRQLPEEGLKFMVYLQKENIIDESGMPKERFSAEFPKEGPSILRIQQVVRGDSAAYFCASSPLLLQGGTEAFFGQGTRLTVV.

Many counts were recorded for this clonotype. This rearrangement joins TRBV30 to TRBJ1-5; D is unresolved. Trimming took 2 bases from V and 3 from J, leaving 8 bases between them. The CDR3 is made up of 13 amino acids. Per germline, CDR1 GTSNPN and CDR2 SVGIG (reference sequence). The chain's CDR3 is CAWSRTDNQPQHF. DNA of the CDR3: TGTGCCTGGAGTAGGACGGACAATCAGCCCCAGCATTTT. Using reference TRBV30 and TRBJ1-5 for the parts outside the CDR3, the full variable domain is SQTIHQWPATLVQPVGSPLSLECTVEGTSNPNLYWYRQAAGRGLQLLFYSVGIGQISSEVPQNLSASRPQDRQFILSSKKLLLSDSGFYLCAWSRTDNQPQHFGDGTRLSIL.

There are many counts of this clonotype. V is TRBV2 and J is TRBJ2-7; the match to TRBD1 covers 7 bases. The V gene end was trimmed by 5 bases and the J gene end by 3 bases; junction bases not matched to a gene: 4. The germline V gene has CDR1 SNHLY and CDR2 FYNNEI. This CDR3 has 13 amino acids. The DNA of the CDR3 is TGTGCCAGCAGTACAGGGGCCCGCTACGAGCAGTACTTC. Translated: CASSTGARYEQYF.

On this clonotype: A much larger clone is a single base away; this may be a read error. The gene calls are TRBV24-1 and TRBJ1-1, with a weak D call TRBD1 (6 bases). Germline V lookup: CDR1 KGHDR, CDR2 SFDVKD. The CDR3 consists of 12 residues. CDR3 DNA: TGTGCCACCAGGACAGGAAACACTGAAGCTTCCTTT. Translating gives CATRTGNTEASF.

The chain combines TRBV6-1 with TRBJ2-1; 10 positions agree with TRBD2. The CDR3 contains 16 residues. Germline V gene data show CDR1 as MNHNS and CDR2 as SASEGT. With V trimmed by 2 bases and J by 0 bases, 1 base remained unmatched. DNA of the CDR3: TGTGCCAGCAGTGAACTAGCGGGAGTCTCCTACAATGAGCAGTTCTTC. It translates to CASSELAGVSYNEQFF.

This clonotype was observed many times. The chain joins TRBV11-3 to TRBJ1-5; D unclear. The germline V gene has CDR1 SGHNT and CDR2 YENEEA. This CDR3 is built from 17 residues. Trimming took 3 bases from V and 3 from J, leaving 18 bases between them. In DNA, the CDR3 is TGTGCCAGCAGCTTCGTCCTCAGAGATCGGGACAATCAGCCCCAGCATTTT. The encoded protein is CASSFVLRDRDNQPQHF.

This clonotype was recorded many times. The genes are TRBV20-1 and TRBJ1-5; no clear D. The V gene's germline CDR1 is DFQATT and CDR2 SNEGSKA (reference sequence). V shed 5 bases and J shed 2 bases, with 10 bases lying between them. The CDR3 is 13 residues long. Here the CDR3 reads CSAGYTGNQPQHF. The CDR3 bases are TGCAGTGCTGGTTACACGGGCAATCAGCCCCAGCATTTT.

This sequence joins TRBV24-1 and TRBJ1-3, with D hard to call. CDR1 KGHDR and CDR2 SFDVKD come from the germline V gene. The CDR3 extends over 14 amino acids. The V end was cut by 4 bases, the J end by 8 bases, with 14 bases between. DNA for the CDR3: TGTGCCACCAGTGAATCCTTCCGCGGAGACACCATATATTTT. This encodes CATSESFRGDTIYF.

Remarks on this clonotype: This sequence may be a read error, since a much larger clone differs from it by one base. Lacking the conserved final phenylalanine or tryptophan, this CDR3 likely reflects a read error. V and J are TRBV5-1 and TRBJ1-4, with D unresolved. V gave up 0 bases and J gave up 6 bases, with 12 bases separating them. There are 15 residues in the CDR3. Germline CDR1 reads SGHRS; CDR2 reads YFSETQ. DNA for the CDR3: TGCGCCAGCAGCTTGGGGGGTCCTGGTGATGAAAAACTGTTTCTT. This translates into CASSLGGPGDEKLFL.

This clonotype appeared a few times. V gene TRBV29-1 combines with J gene TRBJ2-2, with 7 bases that match TRBD1. The ends lost 5 bases at V and 3 bases at J; junction bases unmatched: 6. Per germline, CDR1 SQVTM and CDR2 ANQGSEA. CDR3 length equals 14 residues. The CDR3 DNA reads as TGCAGCGTTACCGGGACAGCGTACACCGGGGAGCTGTTTTTT. Amino acid sequence: CSVTGTAYTGELFF.